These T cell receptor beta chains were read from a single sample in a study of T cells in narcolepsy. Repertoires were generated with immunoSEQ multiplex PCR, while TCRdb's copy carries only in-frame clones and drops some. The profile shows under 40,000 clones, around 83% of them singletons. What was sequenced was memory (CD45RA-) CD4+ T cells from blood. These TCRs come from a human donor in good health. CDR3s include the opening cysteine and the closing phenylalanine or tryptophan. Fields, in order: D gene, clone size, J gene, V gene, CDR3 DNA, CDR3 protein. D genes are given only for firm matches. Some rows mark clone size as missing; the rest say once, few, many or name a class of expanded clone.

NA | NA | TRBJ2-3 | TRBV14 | TGTGCCAGCAGCCAAGGATGGTCAGATACGCAGTATTTT | CASSQGWSDTQYF
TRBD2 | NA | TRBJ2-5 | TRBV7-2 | TGTGCCAGCAGCTTAATGGTCCGGACGACTAGCGGGGTTGAGACCCAGTACTTC | CASSLMVRTTSGVETQYF
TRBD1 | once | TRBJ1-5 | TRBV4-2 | TGTGCCAGCAGCCAAGAACACGGAAGGGGGCGCAGTAATCAGCCCCAGCATTTT | CASSQEHGRGRSNQPQHF
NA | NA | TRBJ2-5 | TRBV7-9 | TGTGCCAGCAGTCGACCGGGCTCTCAAGAGACCCAGTACTTC | CASSRPGSQETQYF
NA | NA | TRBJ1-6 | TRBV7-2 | TGTGCCAGCAGCTTAGGGCAGAGCTCCTATAATTCACCCCTCCACTTT | CASSLGQSSYNSPLHF
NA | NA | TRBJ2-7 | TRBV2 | TGTGCCGGACAACCTCCCTCCTCCTACGAGCAGTACTTC | CAGQPPSSYEQYF
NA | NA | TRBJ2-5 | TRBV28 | TGTGCCAGCAGGGGATTCCAAGAGACCCAGTACTTC | CASRGFQETQYF
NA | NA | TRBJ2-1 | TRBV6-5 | TGTGCCAGCAGCCCCGGGGGCAGCTCCTACAATGAGCAGTTCTTC | CASSPGGSSYNEQFF
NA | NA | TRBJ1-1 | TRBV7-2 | TGTGCCAGCAGCACCGGGGCCCGAAACACTGAAGCTTTCTTT | CASSTGARNTEAFF
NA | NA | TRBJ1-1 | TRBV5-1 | TGCGCCAGCAGGCGTGAACAGAACACTGAAGCTTTCTTT | CASRREQNTEAFF
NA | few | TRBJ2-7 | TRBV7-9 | TGTGCCAGCAGCTCAGGCAGGATACCGTCCTACGAGCAGTACTTC | CASSSGRIPSYEQYF
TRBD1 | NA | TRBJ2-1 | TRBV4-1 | TGCGCCAGCAGCCCCCGAGAAATGGGACAGATCCTCTACAATGAGCAGTTCTTC | CASSPREMGQILYNEQFF
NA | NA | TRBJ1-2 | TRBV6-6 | TGTGCCAGCAGTTACTCGAGGGGAGATGGCTACACCTTC | CASSYSRGDGYTF
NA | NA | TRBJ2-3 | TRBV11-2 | TGTGCCAGCAGCCTATTAGTTGTATCAGATACGCAGTATTTT | CASSLLVVSDTQYF
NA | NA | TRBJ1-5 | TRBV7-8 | TGTGCCAGCAGGTCAGGGAAAGGGGATAGCAATCAGCCCCAGCATTTT | CASRSGKGDSNQPQHF
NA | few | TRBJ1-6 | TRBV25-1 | TGTGCCAGCAGTGAGTGGGGACTTCGGGGGAATTCACCCCTCCACTTT | CASSEWGLRGNSPLHF
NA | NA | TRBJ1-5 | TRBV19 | TGTGCCAGTGGTTCTGGACAGTACACTCCGCCCCAGCATTTT | CASGSGQYTPPQHF
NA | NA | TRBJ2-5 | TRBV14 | TGTGCCAGCAGCCAAGATCTCGCGGGTATGCAGACCCAGTACTTC | CASSQDLAGMQTQYF
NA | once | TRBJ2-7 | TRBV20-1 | TGCAGTGCTAGAAGGAACTACGAGCAGTACTTC | CSARRNYEQYF
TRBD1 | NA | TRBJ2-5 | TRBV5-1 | TGCGCCAGCGGGGACAGGGAGACTGTGGAGACCCAGTACTTC | CASGDRETVETQYF
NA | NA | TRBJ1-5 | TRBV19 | TGTGCCAGTAGGCCAAGGTTTACGTCGCCTCGAGTCGAGGAACAGCCCCAGCATTTT | CASRPRFTSPRVEEQPQHF
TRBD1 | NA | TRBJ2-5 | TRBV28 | TGTGCCAGCAGCGATTCGGGACAGTACGAAGAGACCCAGTACTTC | CASSDSGQYEETQYF
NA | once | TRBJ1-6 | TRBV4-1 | TGCGCCAGCAGCCCAGGGGTCAGCTCCTATAATTCACCCCTCCACTTT | CASSPGVSSYNSPLHF
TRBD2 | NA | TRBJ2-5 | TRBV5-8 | TGTGCCAGCAGCCCGTTACTAGCGGGGGGCCAAGAGACCCAGTACTTC | CASSPLLAGGQETQYF
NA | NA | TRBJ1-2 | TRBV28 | TGTGCCAGCAGTTTACCGGAAACTAACTATGGCTACACCTTC | CASSLPETNYGYTF
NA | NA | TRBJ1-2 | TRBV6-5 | TGTGCCAGCAGTTCCCATTCAGGTCTCTATGGCTACACCTTC | CASSSHSGLYGYTF
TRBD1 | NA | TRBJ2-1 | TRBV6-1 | TGTGCCAGCAGCGTCATAGGGACAGGTCACAATGAGCAGTTCTTC | CASSVIGTGHNEQFF
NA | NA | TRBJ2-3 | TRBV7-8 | TGTGCCAGCAGCTTGGCGACTATCTCCCGCACAGATACGCAGTATTTT | CASSLATISRTDTQYF
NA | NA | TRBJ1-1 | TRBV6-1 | TGTGCCATCTCCCACGGGGGTCGGAACACTGAAGCTTTCTTT | CAISHGGRNTEAFF
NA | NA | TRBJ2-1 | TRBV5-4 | TGTGCCAGCAGTCTAGGTGGGGGGTCATACAATGAGCAGTTCTTC | CASSLGGGSYNEQFF
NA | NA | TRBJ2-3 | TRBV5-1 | TGCGCCAGCAGCCCAGGGGTTATTACTAGCACAGATACGCAGTATTTT | CASSPGVITSTDTQYF
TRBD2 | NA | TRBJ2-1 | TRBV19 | TGTGCCAGTAGCGCTAGCGGGGGAATCTACAATGAGCAGTTCTTC | CASSASGGIYNEQFF
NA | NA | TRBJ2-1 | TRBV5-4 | TGTGCCACCAGGGGGGAAGGGGGGTCCCTCAATGAGCAGTTCTTC | CATRGEGGSLNEQFF
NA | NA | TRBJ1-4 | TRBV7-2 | TGTGCCAGCAGCACCGGACACGGGGGGGAAAAACTGTTTTTT | CASSTGHGGEKLFF
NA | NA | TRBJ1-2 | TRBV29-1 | TGCAGCGTTGAAGACTCACCGGGGTGGGGCTACACCTTC | CSVEDSPGWGYTF
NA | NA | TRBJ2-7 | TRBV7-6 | TGTGCCAGCAGCTTAGGGGGTCCCTACGAGCAGTACTTC | CASSLGGPYEQYF
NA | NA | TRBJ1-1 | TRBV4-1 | TGCGCCAGCAGCCAAGATCCTTCCGGGTTCGACACTGAAGCTTTCTTT | CASSQDPSGFDTEAFF
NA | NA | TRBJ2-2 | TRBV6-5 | TGTGCCAGCAGTTTTTCCACCGGGGAGCTGTTTTTT | CASSFSTGELFF
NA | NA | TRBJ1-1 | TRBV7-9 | TGTGCCAGCAGCTTAGACGATGGGAACACTGAAGCTTTCTTT | CASSLDDGNTEAFF
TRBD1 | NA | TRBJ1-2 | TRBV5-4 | TGTGCCAGCAGTGACAGGGTTGTAGGTGGCTACACCTTC | CASSDRVVGGYTF
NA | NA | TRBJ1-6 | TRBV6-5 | TGTGCCAGCAGGTCCGGACAGAAGCGTTCACCCCTCCACTTT | CASRSGQKRSPLHF
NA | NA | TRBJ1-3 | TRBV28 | TGTGCCAGCAGCGCCTCAGTCTCTGGAAACACCATATATTTT | CASSASVSGNTIYF
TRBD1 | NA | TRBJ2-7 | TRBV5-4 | TGTGCCAGCAGCTTGGGACAGGGGCGGAACGAGCAGTACTTC | CASSLGQGRNEQYF
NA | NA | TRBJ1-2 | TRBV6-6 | TGTGCCAGCAGCCCCGGGTTGTTCTATGGCTACACCTTC | CASSPGLFYGYTF
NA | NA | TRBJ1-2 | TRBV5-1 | TGCGCCAGCAGCCTCTCGTCCTTTCGGCGAGGCTACACCTTC | CASSLSSFRRGYTF
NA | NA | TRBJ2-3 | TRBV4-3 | TGCGCCAGCAGCCAAGATGTAGACAGGACCTCAGATACGCAGTATTTT | CASSQDVDRTSDTQYF
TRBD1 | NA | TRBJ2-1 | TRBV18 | TGTGCCAGCTCACCACCGGCGGACACCGGGACAGGCTACAATGAGCAGTTCTTC | CASSPPADTGTGYNEQFF
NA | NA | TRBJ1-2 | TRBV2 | TGTGCCAGCAGTGTAGAACAGGGTTGGTATGGCTACACCTTC | CASSVEQGWYGYTF
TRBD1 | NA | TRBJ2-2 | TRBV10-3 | TGTGCCATAAGTTCCTGGGGACAGGAGATCACCGGGGAGCTGTTTTTT | CAISSWGQEITGELFF
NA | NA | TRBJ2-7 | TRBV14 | TGTGCCAGCAGCCAAGAGCTTCGGGACAACTACGAGCAGTACTTC | CASSQELRDNYEQYF
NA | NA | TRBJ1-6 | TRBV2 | TGTGCCAGCACAGGACAGTGGGGTTCACCCCTCCACTTT | CASTGQWGSPLHF
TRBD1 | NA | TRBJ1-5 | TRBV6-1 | TGTGCCAGCAGTGCGACAGGGAAGGGCAGCAATCAGCCCCAGCATTTT | CASSATGKGSNQPQHF
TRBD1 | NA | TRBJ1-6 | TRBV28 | TGTGCCAGCAGTTCACCCGGTAGACAGGGATGGGGTTCACCCCTCCACTTT | CASSSPGRQGWGSPLHF
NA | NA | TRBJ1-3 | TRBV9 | TGTGCCAGCAGCGTAGTGTCCGGGGCGGGAGGAAACACCATATATTTT | CASSVVSGAGGNTIYF